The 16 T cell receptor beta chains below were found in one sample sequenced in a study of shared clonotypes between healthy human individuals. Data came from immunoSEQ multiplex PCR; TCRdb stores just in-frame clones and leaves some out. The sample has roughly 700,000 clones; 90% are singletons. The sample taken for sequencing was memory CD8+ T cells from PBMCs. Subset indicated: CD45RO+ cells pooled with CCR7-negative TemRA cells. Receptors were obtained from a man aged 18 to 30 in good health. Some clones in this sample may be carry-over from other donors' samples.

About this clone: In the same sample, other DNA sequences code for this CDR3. CDR3 protein: CASSFGGTDTQYF. DNA of the CDR3: TGTGCCAGCAGTTTTGGCGGGACAGATACGCAGTATTTT. The rearrangement uses TRBV28 and TRBJ2-3, with D possibly TRBD2 on 5 matching bases. Looked up from germline, CDR1 is MDHEN and CDR2 is SYDVKM. V was trimmed by 3 bases and J by 3 bases, leaving 7 bases between them. The CDR3 is made up of 13 amino acids.

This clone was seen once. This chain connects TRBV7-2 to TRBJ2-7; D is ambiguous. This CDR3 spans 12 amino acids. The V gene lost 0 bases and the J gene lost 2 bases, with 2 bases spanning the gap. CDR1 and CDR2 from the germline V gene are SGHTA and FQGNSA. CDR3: CASSLATYEQYF. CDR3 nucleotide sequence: TGTGCCAGCAGCTTAGCTACCTACGAGCAGTACTTC.

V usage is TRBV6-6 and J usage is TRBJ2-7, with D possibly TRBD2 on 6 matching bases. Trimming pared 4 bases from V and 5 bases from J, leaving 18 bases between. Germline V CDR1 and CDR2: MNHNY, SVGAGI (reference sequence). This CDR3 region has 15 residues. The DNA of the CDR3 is TGTGCCAGCAGTTCCCAGGCAGCAAGACTAGACGAGCAGTACTTC. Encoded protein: CASSSQAARLDEQYF.

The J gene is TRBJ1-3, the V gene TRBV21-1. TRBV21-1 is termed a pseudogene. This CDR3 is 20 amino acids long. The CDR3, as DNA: TGTGCCAGCAGCAAAGCGCGTTCTGTTTGGGACTGCAGCTCTGGAAACACCATATATTTT. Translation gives CASSKARSVWDCSSGNTIYF.

DNA for the CDR3: TGCAGCGCCTTCGGCACCTACGAGCAGTACTTC. Its protein product is CSAFGTYEQYF. V usage is TRBV29-1 and J usage is TRBJ2-7; the D is unclear. CDR1 is SQVTM and CDR2 is ANQGSEA in the germline V gene. This CDR3 spans 11 amino acids. Trimming cost V 7 bases and J 2 bases, with 9 bases left between them.

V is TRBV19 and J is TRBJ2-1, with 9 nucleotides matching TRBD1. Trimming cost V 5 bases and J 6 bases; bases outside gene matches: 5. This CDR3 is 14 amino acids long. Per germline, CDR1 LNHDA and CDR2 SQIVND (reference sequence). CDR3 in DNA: TGTGCCAGTAGTCACAGGGGGCAGATCAATGAGCAGTTCTTC. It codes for CASSHRGQINEQFF.

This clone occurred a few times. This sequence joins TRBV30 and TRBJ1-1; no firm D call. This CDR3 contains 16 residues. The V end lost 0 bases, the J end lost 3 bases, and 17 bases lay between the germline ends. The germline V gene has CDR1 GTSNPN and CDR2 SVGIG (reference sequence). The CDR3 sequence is CAWSVLRVLGDTEAFF. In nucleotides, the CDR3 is TGTGCCTGGAGTGTACTTAGGGTCCTCGGGGACACTGAAGCTTTCTTT.

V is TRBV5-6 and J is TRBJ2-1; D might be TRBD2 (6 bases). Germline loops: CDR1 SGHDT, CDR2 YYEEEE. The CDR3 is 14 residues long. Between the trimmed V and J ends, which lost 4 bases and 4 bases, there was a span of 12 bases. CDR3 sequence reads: CASSPIAVYNEQFF. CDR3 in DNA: TGTGCCAGCAGCCCCATAGCGGTTTACAATGAGCAGTTCTTC.

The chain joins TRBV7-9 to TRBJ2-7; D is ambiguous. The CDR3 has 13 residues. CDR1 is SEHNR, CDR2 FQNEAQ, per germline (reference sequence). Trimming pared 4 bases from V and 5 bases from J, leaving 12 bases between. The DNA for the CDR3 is TGTGCCAGCAGCTCCAGAGTCCGGGACGAGCAGTACTTC. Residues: CASSSRVRDEQYF.

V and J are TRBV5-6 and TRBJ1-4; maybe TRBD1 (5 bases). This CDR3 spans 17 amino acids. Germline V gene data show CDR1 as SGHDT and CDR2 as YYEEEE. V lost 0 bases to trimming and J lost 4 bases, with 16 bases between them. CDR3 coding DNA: TGTGCCAGCAGCTTGGATATGACCCGGGACCTTAATGAAAAACTGTTTTTT. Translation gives CASSLDMTRDLNEKLFF.

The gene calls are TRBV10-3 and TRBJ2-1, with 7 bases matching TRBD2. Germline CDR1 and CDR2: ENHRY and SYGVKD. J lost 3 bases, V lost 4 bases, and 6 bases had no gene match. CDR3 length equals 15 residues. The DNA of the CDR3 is TGTGCCATCAGTGTTTCTAGCGGAGGCTACAATGAGCAGTTCTTC. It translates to CAISVSSGGYNEQFF.

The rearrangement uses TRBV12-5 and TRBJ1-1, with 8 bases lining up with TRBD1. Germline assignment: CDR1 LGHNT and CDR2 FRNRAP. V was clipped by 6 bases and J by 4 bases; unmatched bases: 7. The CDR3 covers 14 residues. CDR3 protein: CASGSGGGSTEAFF. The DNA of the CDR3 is TGTGCTAGTGGATCAGGGGGCGGGAGCACTGAAGCTTTCTTT.

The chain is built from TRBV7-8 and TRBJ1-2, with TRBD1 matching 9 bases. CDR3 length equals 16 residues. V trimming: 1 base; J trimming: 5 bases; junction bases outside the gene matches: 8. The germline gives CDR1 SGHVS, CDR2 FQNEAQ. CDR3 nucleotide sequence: TGTGCCAGCAGCTTAGGGCCGGGACAGGGCCTTTATGGCTACACCTTC. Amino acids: CASSLGPGQGLYGYTF.

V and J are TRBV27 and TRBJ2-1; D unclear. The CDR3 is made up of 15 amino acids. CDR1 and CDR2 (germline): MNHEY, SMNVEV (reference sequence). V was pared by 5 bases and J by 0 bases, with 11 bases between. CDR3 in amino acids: CASSNQEPSYNEQFF. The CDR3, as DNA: TGTGCCAGCAGTAACCAGGAGCCCTCCTACAATGAGCAGTTCTTC.

The CDR3 loop is CASSVWGKNEQFF. The DNA of the CDR3 is TGTGCCAGCAGCGTATGGGGTAAGAATGAGCAGTTCTTC. V gene TRBV9 combines with J gene TRBJ2-1; D gene uncertain. Germline loops: CDR1 SGDLS, CDR2 YYNGEE. The ends were cut back, 1 base at V and 7 bases at J, with 9 bases in the middle. The CDR3 extends over 13 amino acids.

The CDR3 loop reads CASSTPGGSYEQYF. As DNA, the CDR3 is TGTGCCAGCAGCACACCCGGGGGCTCCTACGAGCAGTACTTC. The chain employs TRBV27 and TRBJ2-7; D may be TRBD2 (6 bases). Germline V gene data show CDR1 as MNHEY and CDR2 as SMNVEV (reference sequence). The CDR3 runs to 14 residues. Trimming stripped 6 bases from V and 0 bases from J, with 12 bases between.